The clone carrying this T cell receptor beta chain has at least ten counts. Its antigen is unidentified. Sequencing ends 3 residues short of the CDR3 end; the germline J gene provides the rest. This specimen comes from a study of T cell clonality in common variable immunodeficiency. Study-wide results and limits: Authors noted CVID clonality's cause needs subpopulation repertoire sequencing. CVID patient heterogeneity limited repertoire-clinical complication correlations. Compared with controls, CVID subjects had fewer shared TCRbeta clones.

This CDR3 has 16 amino acids. Trimming took off 1 base at V and 4 bases at J, with 16 bases between the two ends. The germline V gene encodes CDR1 KGHSH and CDR2 LQKENI. The method was immunoSEQ multiplex PCR; TCRdb's version includes in-frame clones alone and lacks a portion of them. The sample lists about 31,000 clones, none appearing once, the ten largest making up 3.5% to 4%. The sequenced sample was peripheral blood mononuclear cells. The receptor comes from a person between 18 and 69 years old in good health. V is TRBV18 and J is TRBJ2-5, with D perhaps matching TRBD1 (6 bases). Here the CDR3 reads CASSPQTGGAGETQYF. The DNA read from the CDR3 is TGTGCCAGCTCACCACAGACAGGTGGCGCGGGAGAGACC.